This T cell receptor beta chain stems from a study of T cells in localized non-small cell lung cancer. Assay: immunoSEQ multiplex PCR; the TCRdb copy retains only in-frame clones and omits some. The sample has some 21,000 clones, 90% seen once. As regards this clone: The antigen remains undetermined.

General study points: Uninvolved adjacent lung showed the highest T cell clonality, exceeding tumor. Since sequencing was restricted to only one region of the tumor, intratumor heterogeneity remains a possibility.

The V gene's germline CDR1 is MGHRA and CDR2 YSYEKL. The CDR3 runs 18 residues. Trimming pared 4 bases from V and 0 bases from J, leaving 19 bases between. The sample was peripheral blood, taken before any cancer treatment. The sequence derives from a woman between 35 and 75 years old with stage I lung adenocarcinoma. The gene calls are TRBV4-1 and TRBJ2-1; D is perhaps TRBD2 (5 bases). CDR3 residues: CASSLDPPGKSSYNEQFF. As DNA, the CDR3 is TGCGCCAGCAGCCTAGATCCCCCCGGGAAGAGCTCCTACAATGAGCAGTTCTTC.